This T cell receptor (beta chain) was sequenced during a study of Graves' ophthalmopathy and Graves' hyperthyroidism. The overall study: Untreated patients at initial diagnosis provided peripheral blood.

The TCR beta CDR3 regions underwent amplification from RNA transcripts. Investigators did first-round RT-PCR with HTBI primers, then second-round multiplex PCR. TCRdb re-called the multiplex PCR reads through MiXCR, storing one row per CDR3 protein. The table includes around 170,000 distinct CDR3 sequences, over 35% detected once. V dropped 3 bases and J dropped 3 bases, with 6 bases sitting between them. The CDR3 runs 12 residues. From germline, CDR1 is MNHEY and CDR2 SVGAGI. This clonotype showed up just a few times. Sequencing used peripheral blood. The V call is TRBV6-5, the J call TRBJ2-7; D remains unclear. The source is a woman in her 40s with Graves' ophthalmopathy. In DNA form, the CDR3 reads TGTGCCAGCAGTTATATGAACTACGAGCAGTACTTC. Translated: CASSYMNYEQYF.